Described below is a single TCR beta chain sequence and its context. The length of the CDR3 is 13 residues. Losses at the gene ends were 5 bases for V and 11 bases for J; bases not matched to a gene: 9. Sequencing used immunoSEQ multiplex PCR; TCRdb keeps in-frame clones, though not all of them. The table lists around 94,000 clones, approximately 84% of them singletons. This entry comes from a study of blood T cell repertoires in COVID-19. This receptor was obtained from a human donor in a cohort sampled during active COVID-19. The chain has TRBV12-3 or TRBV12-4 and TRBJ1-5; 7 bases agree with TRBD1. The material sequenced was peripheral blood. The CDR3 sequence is CASSPSRGLAQHF. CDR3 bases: TGTGCCAGCAGTCCCTCCAGGGGGTTGGCCCAGCATTTT.